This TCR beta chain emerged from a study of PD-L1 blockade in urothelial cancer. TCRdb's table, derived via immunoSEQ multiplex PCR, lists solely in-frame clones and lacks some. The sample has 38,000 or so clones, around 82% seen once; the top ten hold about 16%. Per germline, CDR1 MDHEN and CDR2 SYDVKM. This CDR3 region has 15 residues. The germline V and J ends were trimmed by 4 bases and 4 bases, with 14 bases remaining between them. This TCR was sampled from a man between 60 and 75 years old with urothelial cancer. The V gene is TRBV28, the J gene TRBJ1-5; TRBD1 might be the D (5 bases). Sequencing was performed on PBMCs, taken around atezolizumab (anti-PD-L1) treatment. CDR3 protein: CASSSTSGGNQPQHF. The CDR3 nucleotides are TGTGCCAGCAGTTCCACCTCTGGGGGGAATCAGCCCCAGCATTTT. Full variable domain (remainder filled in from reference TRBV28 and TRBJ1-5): DVKVTQSSRYLVKRTGEKVFLECVQDMDHENMFWYRQDPGLGLRLIYFSYDVKMKEKGDIPEGYSVSREKKERFSLILESASTNQTSMYLCASSSTSGGNQPQHFGDGTRLSIL.